Each of the 7 T cell receptor beta chains below was sequenced from the same sample in a study of cytomegalovirus exposure and HLA in healthy donors. The PCR made use of 60 Vbeta and 13 Jbeta primers. The assay was immunoSEQ multiplex PCR, and TCRdb's table has in-frame clones only and misses some. The table includes 200,000 to 250,000 clones, roughly 91% detected once. The sample was PBMCs. These receptors originate from a woman aged 18-35 years in good health and CMV-seronegative.

The chain combines TRBV27 with TRBJ1-5; D may be TRBD1 (6 bases). The CDR3 spans 13 residues. V was shortened by 4 bases and J by 6 bases, with 10 bases between the two germline ends. In germline, CDR1 is MNHEY, CDR2 SMNVEV (reference sequence). CDR3 residues: CASSWAGVQPQHF. In nucleotides, the CDR3 is TGTGCCAGCAGTTGGGCAGGGGTTCAGCCCCAGCATTTT.

This clone appeared a single time. CDR3: CASSRRLSNQPQHF. As DNA, the CDR3 is TGTGCCAGCAGTAGGCGACTTAGCAATCAGCCCCAGCATTTT. V is TRBV7-2 and J is TRBJ1-5; D not resolved. The germline CDR1 and CDR2 sequences are SGHTA and FQGNSA. The CDR3 sequence is 14 residues long. The germline V and J ends were trimmed by 6 bases and 0 bases, with 9 bases remaining between them.

This chain joins TRBV6-1 and TRBJ2-2, with D maybe TRBD1 (6 bases). The V gene lost 6 bases and the J gene lost 1 base, with 9 bases spanning the gap. This CDR3 comprises 14 residues. Germline V lookup: CDR1 MNHNS, CDR2 SASEGT. The CDR3 bases are TGTGCCAGCAGGAGAGGGGGGAACACCGGGGAGCTGTTTTTT. Amino acid sequence: CASRRGGNTGELFF.

The chain combines TRBV19 with TRBJ1-6, with D maybe TRBD1 (5 bases). CDR1 is LNHDA and CDR2 is SQIVND in the germline V gene (reference sequence). The V end lost 6 bases, the J end lost 2 bases, and 14 bases lay between the germline ends. The CDR3 extends over 16 amino acids. This CDR3 is CASSLRGTAYNSPLHF. The CDR3 nucleotides are TGTGCCAGTAGCCTCCGCGGGACGGCCTATAATTCACCCCTCCACTTT.

This clone appeared once. The chain carries TRBV7-6 and TRBJ2-7; D is unclear. Germline loops: CDR1 SGHVS, CDR2 FNYEAQ. The CDR3 is 13 residues long. Trimming stripped 5 bases from V and 3 bases from J, with 11 bases between. The CDR3 nucleotides read TGTGCCAGCAGCCCCTCAGGCCTCTACGAGCAGTACTTC. This encodes CASSPSGLYEQYF.

J is TRBJ2-5 and V is TRBV10-3; 8 nucleotides match TRBD2. The CDR3 contains 15 residues. Germline CDR1 reads ENHRY; CDR2 reads SYGVKD. V shed 2 bases and J 1 base; nucleotides not matched to a gene: 3. The CDR3 DNA sequence: TGTGCCATCAGTGAGACGGGAGGGCTCCAAGAGACCCAGTACTTC. Its protein is CAISETGGLQETQYF.

The rearrangement links TRBV5-4 to TRBJ2-7; 12 bases map to TRBD2. The CDR3 covers 18 residues. Germline CDR1 reads SGHNT; CDR2 reads YYREEE (reference sequence). Trimming at V came to 1 base and at J to 0 bases, leaving 8 bases not matched to a gene. This CDR3 reads CASSLLLAGGLSSYEQYF. The CDR3 coding sequence is TGTGCCAGCAGCTTGCTACTAGCGGGGGGCCTTAGCTCCTACGAGCAGTACTTC.